The present T cell receptor beta chain was sequenced within a study of shared clonotypes between healthy human individuals. Study conclusions and caveats: Across subsets, estimated richness was generally greater for naive than for memory populations. Naive CD4 clonotype sharing across a handful of donors was approximately 5.2%.

The CDR3 length is 14 residues. The V gene lost 9 bases and the J gene lost 3 bases, with 15 bases spanning the gap. Per the germline V gene, CDR1 is MNHNS and CDR2 is SASEGT. The assay used deep level. This table comes from immunoSEQ multiplex PCR, and its TCRdb copy is limited to in-frame clones, with some not included. The top ten hold under 0.45% of the sample, which has more than 1,200,000 clones, just under 99% seen once. Details on this clone: Its antigen remains unknown.

The clonotype was recovered from a man aged 25-45 years in good health. Source material: naive CD4+ T cells sorted from blood. The subset: CD45RA+ positively selected. This rearrangement joins TRBV6-1 to TRBJ1-5; the D gene is possibly TRBD1 (6 bases). Here the CDR3 DNA reads TGTGCCAGTAGTCCTAGGGACAACAATCAGCCCCAGCATTTT. The encoded protein is CASSPRDNNQPQHF.